This T cell receptor (beta chain) was observed in a study of PD-1 blockade in classical Hodgkin lymphoma. TCRdb's table, derived via immunoSEQ multiplex PCR, lists solely in-frame clones and lacks some. The sample records roughly 9,900 clones, 74% being singletons. As for this clone: Antigen unknown.

Whole-study findings and limits: The study reported lower baseline TCR diversity in newly diagnosed patients than in healthy donors.

Time point reported: cycle 4 day 1 (C4D1), after around six weeks of nivolumab. Each patient's relapse followed autologous stem cell transplantation, and brentuximab vedotin exposure varied. PBMCs, once thawed, yielded CD8+ T cells isolated by magnetic negative selection. This CDR3 has 15 residues. Per the germline V gene, CDR1 is SGHAT and CDR2 is FQNNGV. V lost 1 base and J lost 3; bases outside the gene matches: 5. The source was CD8+ T cells from blood, collected before the fourth cycle of nivolumab. The TCR comes from a human donor with classical Hodgkin lymphoma. The chain combines TRBV11-2 with TRBJ2-7, with 8 bases that match TRBD1. The CDR3 spells CASSLGPGTGYEQYF. In nucleotides, the CDR3 is TGTGCCAGCAGCTTAGGTCCCGGGACAGGCTACGAGCAGTACTTC.